Listed here is a single T cell receptor beta chain. No antigen is known for it. Per germline, CDR1 GTSNPN and CDR2 SVGIG (reference sequence). The CDR3 runs 13 residues. The ends were cut back, 0 bases at V and 4 bases at J, with 9 bases in the middle. These data are taken from a study of OX40 agonist ivuxolimab in advanced cancers. Whole-study context: The dose-escalation cohort had hepatocellular carcinoma, melanoma, renal cell or head and neck cancer.

Study observations and caveats: At 0.1-3.0 mg/kg, partial responders had clonal expansion among the lowest observed.

The repertoire was sequenced with immunoSEQ multiplex PCR; TCRdb's copy has only in-frame clones and lacks some. The table lists 30,000 to 35,000 clones, roughly 80% of them singletons. The receptor comes from an adult with an advanced solid tumor such as melanoma, head and neck, liver or kidney cancer. The rearrangement links TRBV30 to TRBJ1-2; D is undetermined. The material was CD4+ or CD8+ T cells sorted from blood, obtained in a trial of the OX40 agonist ivuxolimab. Here the CDR3 reads CAWSVLVAYGYTF. CDR3 in DNA: TGTGCCTGGAGTGTATTAGTGGCCTATGGCTACACCTTC.